This TCR beta chain was identified in a study of T cell responses to AZD1222 COVID-19 vaccine. Study-level results: No repertoire was sampled before or during the peak T cell response, only after it. Most donors were white British and more were female, and clonal diversity was possibly underestimated. Unmutated variant regions are reportedly targeted by nearly half of spike-specific TCRs.

The CDR3 length is 14 residues. V was shortened by 1 base and J by 2 bases, with 7 bases between the two germline ends. The germline V gene has CDR1 MGHRA and CDR2 YSYEKL. The table came from immunoSEQ multiplex PCR; TCRdb's copy has only in-frame clones and leaves some out. The sample lists approximately 140,000 clones; 91% were seen once. Regarding this clone: Its antigen is currently unknown.

This TCR derives from an adult who received the MenACWY meningococcal vaccine as a control. The V and J genes are TRBV4-1 and TRBJ2-3; perhaps TRBD2 as D (5 bases). The source was peripheral blood, collected 28 days after the second dose of the MenACWY control vaccine. CDR3 DNA: TGCGCCAGCAGCCAAGGCGGACTCACAGATACGCAGTATTTT. Amino acid sequence: CASSQGGLTDTQYF.